The T cell receptor (beta chain) described here comes from a study of vaccination effects on CD4 cells after COVID-19. For this clone: What it recognizes is unknown.

Assay used: immunoSEQ multiplex PCR; TCRdb lists only in-frame clones, some missing. The profile shows about 27,000 clones, around 70% of them singletons. CDR1 and CDR2 from the germline V gene are SGHAT and FQNNGV. V shed 5 bases, J shed 1 base, and the junction held 7 bases outside the gene matches. The CDR3 extends over 16 amino acids. Ahead of sequencing, the ViraFEST assay grew antigen-specific CD4+ T cells using viral peptide pools. Cultured cells yielded isolated CD4+ T cells after less than 11 days. Nucleocapsid antibody tests were negative, and the vaccine recipients had no prior SARS-CoV-2 infection. Cultivation was performed at two million PBMC per well with approximately 9 IU/ml IL-2 and 9 to 10 ug/ml peptides added.

The chain combines TRBV11-2 with TRBJ2-3, with 9 bases fitting TRBD1. The sequenced sample was CD4+ T cells from PBMCs cultured with SARS-CoV-2 spike peptides, obtained before COVID-19 vaccination. The TCR comes from a human donor who received a COVID-19 vaccine. The CDR3 protein is CASSTNRGLGTDTQYF. The CDR3 coding sequence is TGTGCCAGCAGCACGAACAGGGGGCTGGGCACAGATACGCAGTATTTT. The full variable domain, rest sourced from reference TRBV11-2 and TRBJ2-3, is EAGVAQSPRYKIIEKRQSVAFWCNPISGHATLYWYQQILGQGPKLLIQFQNNGVVDDSQLPKDRFSAERLKGVDSTLKIQPAKLEDSAVYLCASSTNRGLGTDTQYFGPGTRLTVL.